This T cell receptor beta chain derives from a study of metastatic and nonmetastatic thyroid tumors. Study-wide background: Both malignant and benign thyroid patients supplied peripheral blood and tumor or nodule tissue samples, across which the repertoires of these patients were then compared. Study conclusions and caveats: It was reported that TCR beta diversity was significantly higher in malignant thyroid tumors than benign nodules, in blood and tumor.

Trimming cost V 6 bases and J 8 bases, with 29 bases left between them. This CDR3 has 16 residues. CDR1 is DFQATT, CDR2 SNEGSKA, per germline (reference sequence). Relative to its sample, this clone is medium-sized (0.01 to 0.1%). Its target is unknown. None of the patients had undergone any treatment ahead of thyroid surgery. In the authors' workflow: A distant-metastasis classifier for papillary thyroid cancer was built using CDR3 differences across clinicopathological groups. TCRdb reprocessed the PCR reads via MiXCR. In this record, the V and J calls reflect TCRdb's handling and not the investigators' own analysis. The table shows 10,000 to 15,000 clones, with under 30% occurring only once.

This TCR derives from a female donor with papillary thyroid cancer or a benign thyroid nodule (not recorded which). Some clones in this sample may be carry-over from other donors' samples. The sample taken for sequencing was tumor tissue. This chain uses TRBV20-1 with TRBJ2-7; possibly TRBD2 for D (6 bases). The CDR3 region is CSATPGEVEGYEQQYF. The CDR3 nucleotides read TGCAGTGCCACCCCTGGGGAGGTAGAGGGGTATGAGCAGCAGTACTTC.